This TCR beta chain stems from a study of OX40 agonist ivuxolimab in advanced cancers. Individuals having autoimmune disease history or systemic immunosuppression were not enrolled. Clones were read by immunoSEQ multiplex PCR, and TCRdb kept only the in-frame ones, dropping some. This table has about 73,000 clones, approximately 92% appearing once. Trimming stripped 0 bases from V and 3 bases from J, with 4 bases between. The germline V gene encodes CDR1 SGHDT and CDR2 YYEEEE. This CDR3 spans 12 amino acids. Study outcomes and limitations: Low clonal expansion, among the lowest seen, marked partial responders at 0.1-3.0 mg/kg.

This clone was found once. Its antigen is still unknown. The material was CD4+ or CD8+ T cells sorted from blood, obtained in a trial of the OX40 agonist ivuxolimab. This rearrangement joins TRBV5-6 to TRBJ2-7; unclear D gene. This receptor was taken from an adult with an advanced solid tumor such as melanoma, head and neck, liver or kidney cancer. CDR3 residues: CASSLGGYEQYF. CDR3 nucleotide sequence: TGTGCCAGCAGCTTGGGGGGCTACGAGCAGTACTTC.